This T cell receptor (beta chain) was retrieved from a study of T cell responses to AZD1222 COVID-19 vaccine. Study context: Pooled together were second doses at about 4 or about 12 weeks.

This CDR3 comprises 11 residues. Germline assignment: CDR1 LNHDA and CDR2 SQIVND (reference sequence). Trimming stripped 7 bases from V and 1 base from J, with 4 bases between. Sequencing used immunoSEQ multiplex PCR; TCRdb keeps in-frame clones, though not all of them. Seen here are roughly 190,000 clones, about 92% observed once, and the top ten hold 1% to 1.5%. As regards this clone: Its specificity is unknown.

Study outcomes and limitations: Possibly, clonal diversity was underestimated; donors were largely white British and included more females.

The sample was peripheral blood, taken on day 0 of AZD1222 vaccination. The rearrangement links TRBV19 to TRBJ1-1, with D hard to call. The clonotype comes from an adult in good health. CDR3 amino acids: CASIGNTEAFF. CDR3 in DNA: TGTGCCAGTATAGGGAACACTGAAGCTTTCTTT. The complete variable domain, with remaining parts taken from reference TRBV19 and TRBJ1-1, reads DGGITQSPKYLFRKEGQNVTLSCEQNLNHDAMYWYRQDPGQGLRLIYYSQIVNDFQKGDIAEGYSVSREKKESFPLTVTSAQKNPTAFYLCASIGNTEAFFGQGTRLTVV.